This T cell receptor (beta chain) came from a study of T cell repertoires in cytomegalovirus infection (dated by TCRdb to between 2017 and 2020). With respect to the entire study: Donor HLA type was relevant to the analysis, as public TCR beta signatures indicated carriage of CMV infection together with the matching HLA type. Beyond this particular receptor, the publication reports: The ex vivo response was dominated by HLA-C-restricted CMV-specific TCR beta clonotypes, and the single most frequent clonotype in two of eight donors was supplied by these HLA-C-restricted clonotypes. In both this cohort and an independent roughly 330-donor cohort, the cumulative frequency of public TCR beta family members distinguished carriers of CMV infection plus the relevant HLA type.

According to the germline V gene (reference sequence), CDR1 reads DFQATT and CDR2 reads SNEGSKA. Trimming costs V 3 bases and J 8 bases, and their ends lie 13 bases apart. From the cysteine through the phenylalanine, the CDR3 covers 12 amino acids. Only CDR3 DNA remains: 36 bases, in frame from the first base. Data came from an Illumina HiSeq 1500. Starting from the raw public reads, TCRdb applied fastp trimming at Q25, assembled clones with MiXCR and retained in-frame beta chains. Under each unique CDR3 protein, matching rows form one entry showing the most common genes and DNA. This sample comprises some 600,000 distinct CDR3 sequences, roughly a quarter of them detected only once. Of the sample, roughly 8% falls within the top ten clones. Worth noting for this clonotype: Its antigen has not been determined. Base qualities are not provided; no much larger clone lies one nucleotide away.

The rearranged chain carries TRBV20-1 and TRBJ1-2, with no reliable assignment of the D segment. This TCR was sampled from a human donor in good health (CMV status not recorded). Some clones in this sample may be carry-over from other donors' samples. The specimen sequenced was CD8+ T cells from PBMCs. The CDR3 protein: CSASYRYGGYTF. The DNA sequence is TGCAGTGCTAGTTACCGGTATGGGGGCTACACCTTC.